In its sample, the clone carrying this T cell receptor beta chain was seen many times. The CDR3 has 21 amino acids. V trimming: 2 bases; J trimming: 4 bases; junction bases outside the gene matches: 24. Source material for PBMCs was 10 ml fresh peripheral blood. The investigators amplified TCR beta CDR3 regions from RNA transcripts. First-round RT-PCR with HTBI primers amplified the TCR CDR3 region. Each CDR3 protein is one row after TCRdb ran MiXCR on the multiplex PCR reads. The data show around 300,000 distinct CDR3 sequences, with around 13% seen just once and almost 35% held by the top ten. The data were taken from a study of T cells in Graves' hyperthyroidism and ophthalmopathy.

The clonotype was recovered from a woman in her 40s with Graves' ophthalmopathy. Material: blood. The rearrangement links TRBV12-3 or TRBV12-4 to TRBJ1-1; 8 bases line up with TRBD1. The CDR3 coding sequence is TGTGCCAGCAGTTTATACCCGTTGGGCTTTCGGACAGGGCTCCAGAGCACTGAAGCTTTCTTT. It yields the protein CASSLYPLGFRTGLQSTEAFF.